This passage covers 20 T cell receptor beta chains from one sample sequenced in a study of glioma-infiltrating T cells (TCRdb year 2016). The instrument was an Illumina MiSeq. The iRepertoire nested amplicon-rescue multiplex PCR (arm-PCR) platform was used to amplify TCR alpha and beta CDR3 regions from RNA. TCRdb reran the public reads through fastp at Q25 and MiXCR, keeping productive beta chains. Entries are consolidated by CDR3 protein sequence, retaining the most common genes and DNA. Counted in this sample were 300,000 to 450,000 distinct CDR3 sequences; roughly two fifths of them appeared once. The top ten clonotypes cover more than 10% of the sample. The specimen was glioma tissue, nonneoplastic brain tissue, or PBMCs (not recorded which). The receptors derive from a human donor with low-grade glioma or glioblastoma, undergoing nonglioma brain surgery, or in good health (not recorded which).

Details on this clonotype: Germline and junction disagree at one end, which may indicate a read error. As DNA, the CDR3 is TGTGCCAGAAGTTTATTGAGGGGAGGCGGGTACCGAGGAGGCTACACCTTC. It codes for CARSLLRGGGYRGGYTF. The gene calls are TRBV28 and TRBJ1-2, with TRBD1 as a possible D gene (5 bases). This CDR3 is 17 amino acids long. Germline V gives CDR1 MDHEN, CDR2 SYDVKM.

This clonotype has a count of ten or more. This chain connects TRBV28 to TRBJ1-3; 9 bases match TRBD1. Germline V gene lookup returns CDR1 MDHEN and CDR2 SYDVKM. CDR3 length equals 14 residues. V was clipped by 5 bases and J by 2 bases; unmatched bases: 1. CDR3 nucleotides: TGTGCCAGCAGTGGGACAGGGCCTGGAAACACCATATATTTT. Translating gives CASSGTGPGNTIYF.

The sample holds many counts of this clonotype. J is TRBJ2-1 and V is TRBV6-1; TRBD2 is a possible D gene (6 bases). The CDR3 consists of 14 residues. The V end was cut by 6 bases, the J end by 1 base, with 10 bases between. Germline V gives CDR1 MNHNS, CDR2 SASEGT. CDR3 sequence reads: CASRPTSSYNEQFF. CDR3 DNA sequence: TGTGCCAGCAGGCCGACTAGTTCCTACAATGAGCAGTTCTTC.

The chain has TRBV15 and TRBJ2-3; 11 bases map to TRBD1. Germline CDR1 is LNHNV and CDR2 is YYDKDF (reference sequence). The V gene end was trimmed by 4 bases and the J gene end by 1 base; junction bases not matched to a gene: 13. This CDR3 has 19 residues. This CDR3 reads CATSTGQGASPTRTDTQYF. CDR3 nucleotide sequence: TGTGCCACCAGCACTGGACAGGGGGCCTCACCAACCCGCACAGATACGCAGTATTTT.

This clonotype was picked up a small number of times. The genes are TRBV7-2 and TRBJ2-3; D not resolved. The CDR3 spans 13 residues. V lost 6 bases, J lost 1 base, and 8 bases lay in between. Germline CDR1 reads SGHTA; CDR2 reads FQGNSA. The CDR3 region is CASRRGGTDTQYF. For the CDR3, the DNA is TGTGCCAGCAGGAGAGGTGGCACAGATACGCAGTATTTT.

The chain uses TRBV28 and TRBJ2-7; TRBD2 might be the D (5 bases). The V end lost 1 base, the J end lost 1 base, and 14 bases lay between the germline ends. Germline CDR1 and CDR2: MDHEN and SYDVKM. This CDR3 spans 16 amino acids. The CDR3 DNA sequence: TGTGCCAGCAGTTTATTACGGGGTGGTAGGTCCTACGAGCAGTACTTC. Residues: CASSLLRGGRSYEQYF. Filled out from reference TRBV28 and TRBJ2-7, the complete variable domain reads DVKVTQSSRYLVKRTGEKVFLECVQDMDHENMFWYRQDPGLGLRLIYFSYDVKMKEKGDIPEGYSVSREKKERFSLILESASTNQTSMYLCASSLLRGGRSYEQYFGPGTRLTVT.

This clonotype was picked up a small number of times. The chain has TRBV2 and TRBJ2-1, with TRBD2 matching over 9 bases. The CDR3 spans 17 residues. The germline V gene has CDR1 SNHLY and CDR2 FYNNEI. Unmatched junction bases numbered 8, after V lost 3 bases and J lost 2 bases. CDR3 amino acids: CASSDPPWTSAYNEQFF. The CDR3 nucleotides read TGTGCCAGCAGTGACCCCCCTTGGACTAGCGCCTACAATGAGCAGTTCTTC.

This clonotype was picked up a small number of times. The chain links TRBV7-9 to TRBJ2-7; 11 bases match TRBD2. The germline V gene has CDR1 SEHNR and CDR2 FQNEAQ (reference sequence). The CDR3 is made up of 15 amino acids. Trimming cost V 5 bases and J 3 bases; bases outside gene matches: 6. In DNA form, the CDR3 reads TGTGCCAGCAGCAAACCGGGACTAGCGGTCTACGAGCAGTACTTC. Translation: CASSKPGLAVYEQYF.

To note about this clonotype: A read error may be the cause here, since a much bigger clone is one base away. The rearrangement joins TRBV27 to TRBJ2-7; D perhaps matches TRBD1 (6 bases). Germline V gives CDR1 MNHEY, CDR2 SMNVEV (reference sequence). The CDR3 has 13 residues. The CDR3, as DNA: TGTGGCAGCAGTTTAGGACAGAACTACGAGCAGTACTTC. Translated: CGSSLGQNYEQYF.

This clonotype was counted between two and nine times. The chain is built from TRBV11-2 and TRBJ2-5; 8 bases match TRBD1. Trimming at V came to 1 base and at J to 5 bases, leaving 3 bases not matched to a gene. CDR3 length: 14 residues. From germline, CDR1 is SGHAT and CDR2 FQNNGV. The CDR3 protein is CASSLVRGLETQYF. CDR3 sequence (DNA): TGTGCCAGCAGCTTAGTCAGGGGGCTGGAGACCCAGTACTTC. Full variable domain (outside the CDR3, taken from reference TRBV11-2 and TRBJ2-5): EAGVAQSPRYKIIEKRQSVAFWCNPISGHATLYWYQQILGQGPKLLIQFQNNGVVDDSQLPKDRFSAERLKGVDSTLKIQPAKLEDSAVYLCASSLVRGLETQYFGPGTRLLVL.

The CDR3 DNA sequence: TGTGCCAGTAGTATAGGATCTTCAATCGAGACCCAGTACTTC. Encoded protein: CASSIGSSIETQYF. The V gene is TRBV19, the J gene TRBJ2-5; unclear D gene. Germline assignment: CDR1 LNHDA and CDR2 SQIVND (reference sequence). The V and J ends lost 1 base and 5 bases respectively, with 11 bases between them. This CDR3 has 14 residues.

This chain uses TRBV29-1 with TRBJ2-1; D is undetermined. Trimming left V 4 bases short and J 2 bases short, with 9 bases between. This CDR3 has 13 residues. In germline, CDR1 is SQVTM, CDR2 ANQGSEA. The CDR3, as DNA: TGCAGCGTTGTGTCTCGGACCTACAATGAGCAGTTCTTC. Protein: CSVVSRTYNEQFF.

At least ten counts were recorded for this clonotype. The gene calls are TRBV27 and TRBJ1-1, with D maybe TRBD1 (6 bases). V shed 4 bases and J shed 1 base, with 10 bases lying between them. The CDR3 contains 14 residues. Germline-derived CDR1 and CDR2 are MNHEY and SMNVEV (reference sequence). The CDR3 here is CASSSPQGNTEAFF. Here the CDR3 DNA reads TGTGCCAGCAGTTCCCCACAGGGGAACACTGAAGCTTTCTTT.

This clonotype occurred many times. The chain recombines TRBV27 with TRBJ2-3, with 13 bases that match TRBD2. CDR3 length equals 18 residues. Unmatched junction bases numbered 10, after V lost 3 bases and J lost 4 bases. The germline V gene has CDR1 MNHEY and CDR2 SMNVEV (reference sequence). CDR3 amino acids: CASSLSGLAGDSPDTQYF. The CDR3 bases are TGTGCCAGCAGTTTGTCCGGACTAGCGGGAGACTCTCCAGATACGCAGTATTTT.

The chain has TRBV10-3 and TRBJ1-1; 8 nucleotides agree with TRBD1. This CDR3 has 15 residues. Trimming at V came to 6 bases and at J to 1 base, leaving 7 bases not matched to a gene. Germline CDR1 is ENHRY and CDR2 is SYGVKD. The CDR3 is CAISRTGRGNTEAFF. CDR3 in DNA: TGTGCCATCAGCCGGACAGGGCGGGGGAACACTGAAGCTTTCTTT.

The genes are TRBV20-1 and TRBJ2-2; 14 nucleotides match TRBD2. CDR3 length: 19 residues. V trimming: 1 base; J trimming: 5 bases; junction bases outside the gene matches: 12. CDR1 and CDR2 from the germline V gene are DFQATT and SNEGSKA (reference sequence). This CDR3 is CSARVNPGTSGRVTGELFF. As DNA, the CDR3 is TGCAGTGCTAGAGTGAACCCGGGGACTAGCGGGAGAGTTACCGGGGAGCTGTTTTTT.

Ten or more counts support this clonotype. The chain is built from TRBV10-2 and TRBJ1-1; no definite D call. V was trimmed by 4 bases and J by 0 bases, leaving 6 bases between them. Per the germline V gene, CDR1 is WSHSY and CDR2 is SAAADI. There are 13 residues in the CDR3. The CDR3 is CASSAQVNTEAFF. The DNA of the CDR3 is TGCGCCAGCAGTGCCCAAGTGAACACTGAAGCTTTCTTT.

As regards this clonotype: A clone one base away is much larger, so this may be a read error. The CDR3 DNA is TGTGCCAGCAGTTATCAGACATGCAGCACGAATTCACCCCTCCACTTT. Translated: CASSYQTCSTNSPLHF. The rearrangement joins TRBV27 to TRBJ1-6; D unclear. The germline V gene encodes CDR1 MNHEY and CDR2 SMNVEV (reference sequence). CDR3 size: 16 residues. Trimming removed 4 bases from V and 7 bases from J, with 17 bases in between.

The rearrangement links TRBV28 to TRBJ2-3, with D unresolved. The CDR3 runs 11 residues. Trimming took 8 bases from V and 6 from J, leaving 9 bases between them. Germline assignment: CDR1 MDHEN and CDR2 SYDVKM. The CDR3 spells CASQSSDTQYF. CDR3 coding DNA: TGTGCCAGCCAGTCATCGGATACGCAGTATTTT. Filled out from reference TRBV28 and TRBJ2-3, the complete variable domain reads DVKVTQSSRYLVKRTGEKVFLECVQDMDHENMFWYRQDPGLGLRLIYFSYDVKMKEKGDIPEGYSVSREKKERFSLILESASTNQTSMYLCASQSSDTQYFGPGTRLTVL.

Concerning this clonotype: This may stem from a read error, because a much larger clone lies one nucleotide away. CDR3 DNA: TGTGCCAGCAGTGGACTAAGAAGAGGGACCGGGGAGCTGTTTTTT. The encoded protein is CASSGLRRGTGELFF. The genes are TRBV7-2 and TRBJ2-2, with a possible D match to TRBD2 (6 bases). V lost 6 bases to trimming and J lost 5 bases, with 16 bases between them. The germline CDR1 and CDR2 sequences are SGHTA and FQGNSA. There are 15 residues in the CDR3. Based on the CDR3 plus reference TRBV7-2 and TRBJ2-2, the full variable domain is GAGVSQSPSNKVTEKGKDVELRCDPISGHTALYWYRQSLGQGLEFLIYFQGNSAPDKSGLPSDRFSAERTGGSVSTLTIQRTQQEDSAVYLCASSGLRRGTGELFFGEGSRLTVL.